The source of this T cell receptor beta chain is a study of cytomegalovirus exposure and HLA in healthy donors (dated by TCRdb to about 2017). General notes on the study: An earlier analysis of roughly 610 of the donors reported approximately 300 Gb of sequence data and around 120 million unique TCR beta sequences obtained from some 170 million T cells. Every discovery cohort repertoire had been produced on one sequencing platform. A later genetic analysis took genome-wide SNP genotypes for about 55% of the 666 donors and used that subset as a discovery cohort. A handful of DR-DQ haplotypes were handled as single units for association and clustering because linkage in the cohort was strong. The study was designed to test whether signatures of past pathogen exposure could be identified by cataloging public T cell receptors. The T cell repertoires of roughly 660 subjects were profiled by immunosequencing and related to cytomegalovirus serostatus. In addition to the first cohort of approximately 670 subjects, a separate validation cohort of 120 different subjects was used. To decide whether each TCR beta V gene segment behaved as functional or pseudogenic, an earlier analysis of fewer than 750 of the donors relied on high-throughput TCR beta sequencing. A later analysis re-analyzed previously published TCR beta repertoires from roughly 630 donors and added high-resolution HLA genotyping to study TCR occurrence patterns. Rather than drawing on any new phenotypic data, the later analysis identified candidate immune exposures from TCR beta sequences and the way those sequences occurred across donors. Across 398 genotyped donors of the cohort, an average of approximately 240,000 unique TCR beta nucleotide sequences per donor were sequenced, and roughly a sixth of those sequences were non-productive. High-throughput TCR immunosequencing, statistical association of individual TCRs with disease status, and machine learning were combined to predict cytomegalovirus infection status. About 300 gigabases of sequencing data and tens of millions of unique TCR sequences were included in an early release covering 500 to 750 HLA-typed donors. Typing coverage differed by locus: A, B, C, DRB1 and DQB1 were typed in roughly 620-640 donors, DQA1 in approximately 520, DPA1 in 606, and DPB1 in 400 to 490. Among the approximately 430 genotyped donors, around 81% belonged to the genetic ancestry cluster associated with self-reported Caucasian donors. Both class I and class II loci were covered by HLA typing, at four-digit resolution. Donor age, sex, ethnicity and CMV serostatus were compiled alongside the repertoire data.

Cut back by 1 base and 4 bases, the V and J ends lie 10 bases apart. For CDR1 and CDR2, the germline V gene lists SGDLS and YYNGEE. The CDR3 runs 14 residues from the cysteine to the phenylalanine. The kept DNA is CDR3 alone, 42 bases in frame from the first base. A remark on this clone: Its recognized antigen is unknown. The record has no base qualities; no much larger clone is one base away.

Library method: the immunoSEQ multiplex PCR assay. The multiplex PCR relied on a mix of 60 forward primers for TCR Vbeta segments and 13 reverse primers for TCR Jbeta segments. A multiplex PCR assay on genomic DNA amplified the CDR3 region of rearranged TCR beta genes. The Illumina HiSeq System was used to sequence the amplified TCR beta libraries as 87-base-pair reads. As for how the authors treated the data: In a later analysis, 77 million or so unique TCR beta chains were counted across the roughly 670 repertoires, and about 10 million of these chains were shared by at least two donors. Raw reads were error-corrected and collapsed into unique sequences with a nearest-neighbor algorithm that merged closely related sequences to remove PCR and sequencing errors. V, D and J gene segments were assigned by aligning CDR3 sequences to IMGT reference sequences. For a sequence to be retained, a match of at least six nucleotides was required to both a V gene segment and a J gene segment. Rearrangements were classified as productive when the CDR3 lacked stop codons and remained in frame with V and J, and all other rearrangements were classified as non-productive. Following IMGT convention, CDR3 was defined as the stretch from the second conserved V-encoded cysteine up to the conserved J-encoded phenylalanine. Sequences without an unambiguous match to a single V gene segment were excluded from the earlier analysis of 450 to 750 of the donors. An earlier analysis of several hundred of the donors called V segments functional above 56.7% productive rearrangements and segregating when the between-donor standard deviation exceeded 5%. A statistical classification framework was built to diagnose cytomegalovirus status from the catalog of TCR beta chain sequences. In a later analysis, TCR nucleotide sequences were compared against IMGT/GENE-DB human TR gene sequences so that V and J genes could be assigned. A later analysis assigned CDR3 sequences and most-parsimonious VDJ recombination scenarios with the TCRdist pipeline. In a later analysis, each TCR beta chain was defined by its CDR3 amino acid sequence together with its V-gene family, and reads without a unique V-gene family were excluded. A later analysis removed 592 highly shared, low-generation-probability nucleotide sequences to deal with suspected cross-contamination and a sequencing artifact. In a later analysis, a clonal expansion index was calculated for each public chain from normalized within-repertoire ranks of inferred template counts. Generation probabilities in a later analysis came from a VDJ recombination model fitted to out-of-frame rearrangements, and those results were checked against IGoR. In a later analysis, hypergeometric tests were used to score TCR-TCR, TCR-HLA and TCR-CMV co-occurrence, with a repertoire-size bias correction applied to TCR pairs. A later analysis estimated false discovery rates by permuting HLA or CMV assignments 20 times. In a later analysis, co-occurring TCRs were grouped with DBSCAN, and TCRdist sequence similarity was added when clustering was performed within HLA-allele-positive subsets. Co-occurrence clustering excluded repertoires with fewer than 30,000 or more than 120,000 public chains, plus five with anomalous nucleotide sharing. Sourced from immuneACCESS, this table was stored by TCRdb with only in-frame sequences that have V and J called. A share of the clones is absent; for the studies checked, an unresolved V gene accounts for under half, and the remainder has no known explanation. V, J and clone size derive from that table, while D and trimming were established from the DNA sequence. The sample contains about 160,000 clones, around four fifths of them found a single time. The ten largest account for under 1.5% of the sample.

Summary of the overall study and its limitations: When HLA alleles, especially DR and DQ, strongly co-occurred, attributing TCR associations to individual alleles was difficult. A cluster of highly shared sequence variants was judged likely to be a technical artifact of the sequencing pipeline. The cohort was sequenced for TCR beta chains only, and without alpha or paired-chain data the features that could be detected were limited. A further reported finding was that TCR beta sequences accurately predicted the HLA-A and HLA-B alleles for most subjects in the first cohort. The study listed 150 to 200 TCR beta chains as associated with cytomegalovirus. Presence/absence analyses assumed roughly uniform sequencing depth across donors, an assumption that may not hold. A few of the identified cytomegalovirus-associated TCR beta chains were confirmed in vitro to be specific for cytomegalovirus antigens. In a later analysis, most CMV-associated TCR beta chains were found to appear HLA-restricted, with HLA associations seemingly driven largely by CMV exposure. Correlated functional status among segregating V segments might reflect linkage disequilibrium, but an unknown experimental factor could not be ruled out. A later analysis found that TCR association rates varied across HLA loci, with DRB1 alleles showing the most associated TCRs and HLA-C alleles the fewest. The authors suggested that the approach could potentially be extended to other disease states and immunological phenotypes. In both the original and validation cohorts, the classifier was reported to diagnose cytomegalovirus status with high specificity and sensitivity. In a later analysis, HLA-associated TCR beta chains were found to be more clonally expanded and to have lower generation probabilities than equally common non-associated chains. In a later genetic analysis, fewer N-insertions in productive TCRs were reported among donors in an Asian-associated ancestry cluster than the 666-donor mean. While some public TCRs were present in many individuals, most TCR sequences turned up only very rarely across donors. HLA typing was unavailable for some donors at each locus, so association tests used only the typed subset. A later analysis reported that several top co-occurrence clusters appeared linked to parvovirus B19, influenza, CMV and Epstein-Barr virus. Some IMGT-functional V segments, including TRBV6-2 and TRBV6-3, could not be distinguished by the 87-base-pair reads and were therefore excluded. A later genetic analysis associated a missense DCLRE1C variant with V-gene and J-gene trimming of TCR beta chains, and an independent cohort replicated the association. In a later analysis, over 15,000 TCR beta sequences were associated with specific HLA alleles at a false discovery rate of 0.05. CMV serostatus was the only immune exposure information available for the cohort. Broadly in line with IMGT annotations, most TCR beta V segments showed up in productive rearrangements about 90% or about 30% of the time in an earlier analysis of roughly 590 of the donors. Because counts were too low, under 20 rarely observed V segments, including chromosome 9 orphons, were left out of the earlier analysis of a few hundred of the donors.

The cohort comprised 666 healthy bone marrow donors. At the time of sampling, all cohort members were nominally healthy, though unrecorded immune exposures were likely present. The donor tested CMV seronegative, placing the donor among the 350 or so seronegative members of the cohort. Every donor gave a peripheral blood sample, and the peripheral blood mononuclear cells from that sample were used for TCR beta sequencing. Genomic DNA extraction from the blood cell samples was performed with the Qiagen DNeasy Blood Extraction Kit. Recombination connected TRBV9 to TRBJ2-3; 5 matching bases give a weak D call of TRBD1. The specimen was PBMCs. The clonotype originates from a woman aged 30 to 39 in good health and CMV-seronegative. The nucleotides are TGTGCCAGCAGCGTACTTAGCAGGGCAGATACGCAGTATTTT. Translation gives CASSVLSRADTQYF.